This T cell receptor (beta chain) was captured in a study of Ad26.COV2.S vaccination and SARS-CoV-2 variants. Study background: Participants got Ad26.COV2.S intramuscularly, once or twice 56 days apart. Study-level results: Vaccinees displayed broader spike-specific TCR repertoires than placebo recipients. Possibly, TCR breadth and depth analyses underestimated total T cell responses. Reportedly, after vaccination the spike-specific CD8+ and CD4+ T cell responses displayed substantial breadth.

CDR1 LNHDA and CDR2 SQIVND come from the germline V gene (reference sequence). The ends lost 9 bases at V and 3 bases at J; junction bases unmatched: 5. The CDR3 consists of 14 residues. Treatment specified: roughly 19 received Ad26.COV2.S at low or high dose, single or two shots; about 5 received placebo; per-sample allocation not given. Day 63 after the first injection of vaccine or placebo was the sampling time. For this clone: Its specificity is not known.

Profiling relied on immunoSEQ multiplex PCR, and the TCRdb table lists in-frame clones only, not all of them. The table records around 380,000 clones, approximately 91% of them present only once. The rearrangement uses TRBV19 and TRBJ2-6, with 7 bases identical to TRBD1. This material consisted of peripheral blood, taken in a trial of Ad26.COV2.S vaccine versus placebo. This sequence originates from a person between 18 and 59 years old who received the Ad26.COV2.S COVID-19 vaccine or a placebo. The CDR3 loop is CASHRGSGANVLTF. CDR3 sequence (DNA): TGTGCCAGCCACAGGGGTAGTGGGGCCAACGTCCTGACTTTC.